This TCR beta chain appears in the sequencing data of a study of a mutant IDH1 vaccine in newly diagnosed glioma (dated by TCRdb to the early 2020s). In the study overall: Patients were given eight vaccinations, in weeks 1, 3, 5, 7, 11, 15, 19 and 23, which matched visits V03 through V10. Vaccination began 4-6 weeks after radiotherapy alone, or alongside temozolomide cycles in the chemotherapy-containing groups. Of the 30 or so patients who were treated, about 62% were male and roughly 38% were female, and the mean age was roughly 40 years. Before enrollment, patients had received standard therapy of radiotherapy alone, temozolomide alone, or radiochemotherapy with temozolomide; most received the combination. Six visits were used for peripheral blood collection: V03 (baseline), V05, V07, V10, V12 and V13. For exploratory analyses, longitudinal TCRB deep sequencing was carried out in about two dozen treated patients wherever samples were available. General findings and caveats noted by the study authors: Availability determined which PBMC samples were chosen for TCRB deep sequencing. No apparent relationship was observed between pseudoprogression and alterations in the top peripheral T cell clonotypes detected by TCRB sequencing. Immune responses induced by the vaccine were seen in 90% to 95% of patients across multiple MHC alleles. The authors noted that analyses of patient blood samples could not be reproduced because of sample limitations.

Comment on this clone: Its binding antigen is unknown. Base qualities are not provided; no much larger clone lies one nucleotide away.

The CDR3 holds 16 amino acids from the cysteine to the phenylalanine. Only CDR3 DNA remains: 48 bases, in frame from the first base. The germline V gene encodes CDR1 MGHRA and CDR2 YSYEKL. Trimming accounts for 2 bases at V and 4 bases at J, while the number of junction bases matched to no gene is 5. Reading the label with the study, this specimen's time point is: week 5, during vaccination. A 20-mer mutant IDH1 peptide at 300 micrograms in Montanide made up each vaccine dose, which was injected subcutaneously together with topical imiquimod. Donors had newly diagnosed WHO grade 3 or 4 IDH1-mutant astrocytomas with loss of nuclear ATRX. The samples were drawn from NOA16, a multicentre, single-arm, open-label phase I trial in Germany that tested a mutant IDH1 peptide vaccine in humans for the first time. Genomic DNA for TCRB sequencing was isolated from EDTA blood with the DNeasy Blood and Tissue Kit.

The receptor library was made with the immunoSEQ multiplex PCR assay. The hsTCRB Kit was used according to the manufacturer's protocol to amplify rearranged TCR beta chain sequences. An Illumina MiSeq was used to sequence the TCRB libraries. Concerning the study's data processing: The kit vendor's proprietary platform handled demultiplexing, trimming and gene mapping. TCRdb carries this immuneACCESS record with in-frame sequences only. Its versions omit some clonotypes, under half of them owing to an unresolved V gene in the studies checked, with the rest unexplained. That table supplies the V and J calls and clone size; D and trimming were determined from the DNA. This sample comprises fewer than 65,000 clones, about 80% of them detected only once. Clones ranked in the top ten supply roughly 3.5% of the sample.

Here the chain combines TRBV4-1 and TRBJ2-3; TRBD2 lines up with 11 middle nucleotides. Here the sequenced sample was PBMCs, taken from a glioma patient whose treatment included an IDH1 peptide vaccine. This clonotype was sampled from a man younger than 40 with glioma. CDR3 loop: CASSQSETSGADTQYF. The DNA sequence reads TGCGCCAGCAGCCAATCAGAGACTAGCGGGGCAGATACGCAGTATTTT.